This entry lists 8 T cell receptor beta chains sequenced from one sample in a study of blood T cell repertoires in COVID-19 (dated by TCRdb to about 2020). The library relied on the immunoSEQ multiplex PCR assay. Entries here come from immuneACCESS through TCRdb and include only in-frame sequences with V and J called. Some clones fail to appear in such tables; in the studies checked, an unresolved V gene covers under half of the shortfall, and the cause of the remainder is unknown. For this sample there are approximately 300,000 clones; around 83% appear just once. The top ten clones comprise about 1.2% of the sample. The specimen sequenced was peripheral blood. These receptors all stem from a woman aged 50 to 65 with acute or convalescent COVID-19.

This clone appeared a few times. This rearrangement joins TRBV6-5 to TRBJ2-7; 9 bases align to TRBD1. Per the germline V gene, CDR1 is MNHEY and CDR2 is SVGAGI. V gave up 2 bases and J gave up 2 bases; unmatched junction bases: 4. The CDR3 sequence is 15 residues long. CDR3 region: CASSYGQGRTYEQYV. The CDR3 DNA is TGTGCCAGCAGTTACGGACAGGGGCGGACCTACGAGCAGTACGTC.

The chain recombines TRBV28 with TRBJ1-4; no reliable D call. CDR3 length equals 14 residues. The ends were cut back, 4 bases at V and 8 bases at J, with 14 bases in the middle. CDR1 is MDHEN and CDR2 is SYDVKM in the germline V gene. CDR3: CASSSKREWEKLFF. For the CDR3, the DNA is TGTGCCAGCAGTTCCAAGAGGGAGTGGGAAAAACTGTTTTTT.

This sequence joins TRBV5-1 and TRBJ2-1, with a tentative D call TRBD2 (6 bases). Germline V lookup: CDR1 SGHRS, CDR2 YFSETQ. The V and J ends lost 7 bases and 6 bases respectively, with 17 bases between them. CDR3 size: 14 residues. The CDR3 sequence is CASGPGLRSNEQFF. The CDR3 DNA follows: TGCGCCAGCGGACCGGGACTCCGCTCCAATGAGCAGTTCTTC.

The chain is built from TRBV19 and TRBJ1-5, with 10 bases matching TRBD1. The junction had 12 bases not matched to a gene; V was cut back by 5 bases and J by 5 bases. Germline V gene lookup returns CDR1 LNHDA and CDR2 SQIVND (reference sequence). The CDR3 totals 17 residues. CDR3 sequence reads: CASSGETGGILDQPQHF. CDR3 nucleotide sequence: TGTGCCAGTAGTGGTGAGACAGGGGGCATTCTTGATCAGCCCCAGCATTTT.

This chain joins TRBV2 and TRBJ1-3; TRBD1 might be the D (6 bases). The CDR3 runs 15 residues. V was shortened by 4 bases and J by 2 bases, with 12 bases between the two germline ends. CDR1 SNHLY and CDR2 FYNNEI come from the germline V gene. CDR3 nucleotides: TGTGCCAGCAGTGTGGGGGCAGGGCCTGGAAACACCATATATTTT. Its protein is CASSVGAGPGNTIYF.

The table lists this clone with a few counts. The chain links TRBV12-3 or TRBV12-4 to TRBJ2-3; no clear D. This CDR3 spans 12 amino acids. Trimming pared 3 bases from V and 2 bases from J, leaving 3 bases between. CDR3 amino acids: CASSFITDTQYF. As DNA, the CDR3 is TGTGCCAGCAGTTTTATCACAGATACGCAGTATTTT.

This rearrangement joins TRBV4-1 to TRBJ1-2, with D possibly matching TRBD1 (6 bases). The CDR3 has 15 residues. From germline, CDR1 is MGHRA and CDR2 YSYEKL. V lost 3 bases and J lost 8, with 19 bases in between. CDR3 DNA: TGCGCCAGCAGCCAGGCGGGGGGGGCCCTTGAGGGCTACACCTTC. It translates to CASSQAGGALEGYTF.

Note on this clone: The sample carries other DNA sequences with the same CDR3. This rearrangement joins TRBV10-3 to TRBJ1-2; D might be TRBD1 (6 bases). Germline lookup yields CDR1 ENHRY and CDR2 SYGVKD. This CDR3 region has 13 residues. Trimming took off 0 bases at V and 4 bases at J, with 6 bases between the two ends. The CDR3 region is CAISESTGYGYTF. Here the CDR3 DNA reads TGTGCCATCAGTGAGTCGACAGGCTATGGCTACACCTTC.